This T cell receptor (beta chain) was profiled in a study of Ad26.COV2.S vaccination and SARS-CoV-2 variants. Across the whole study: The donor belonged to the COV1001 Ad26.COV2.S trial arm. Study-wide points: The study found similar non-spike TCR breadth in vaccine and placebo recipients. Substantial post-vaccination breadth of spike-specific CD8+ and CD4+ T cell responses was reported.

The CDR3 is 17 amino acids. The V and J ends lost 2 bases and 6 bases, in that order; junction bases with no gene match: 12. CDR1 and CDR2 (germline): SNHLY, FYNNEI. Remarks on this clone: Its antigen remains unidentified.

As for treatment: about 20 received Ad26.COV2.S at low or high dose, single or two shots; about 5 received placebo; per-sample allocation not given. Each sample was drawn 63 days after the first injection (of vaccine or placebo). Some clones are missing from TCRdb's copy, which holds only in-frame ones; the method was immunoSEQ multiplex PCR. Among 320,000 or so clones, 85% to 90% were seen once, and the ten largest hold around 5.5%. Source: peripheral blood, taken in a trial of Ad26.COV2.S vaccine versus placebo. The rearrangement joins TRBV2 to TRBJ1-2, with TRBD1 matching over 10 bases. This sequence originates from a person between 18 and 60 years old who received the Ad26.COV2.S COVID-19 vaccine or a placebo. The DNA for the CDR3 is TGTGCCAGCAGTGAATTATCGGACAGGGGGTTTTTTGATGGCTACACCTTC. The encoded protein is CASSELSDRGFFDGYTF. The complete variable domain, with remaining parts taken from reference TRBV2 and TRBJ1-2, reads EPEVTQTPSHQVTQMGQEVILRCVPISNHLYFYWYRQILGQKVEFLVSFYNNEISEKSEIFDDQFSVERPDGSNFTLKIRSTKLEDSAMYFCASSELSDRGFFDGYTFGSGTRLTVV.